This T cell receptor beta chain came from a study of T cells in Graves' hyperthyroidism and ophthalmopathy. PBMCs were obtained from 10 ml fresh peripheral blood. This clonotype turned up a few times. Its antigen is still unknown. Study-level points and caveats: The model forecast ophthalmopathy, anticipating it by a median around 6.9 months before onset. Blood shared most expanded thyroid clonotypes above 0.001.

Amplified TCR beta CDR3 regions came from RNA transcripts. TCR CDR3 regions were first amplified by RT-PCR with HTBI primers. Via MiXCR, TCRdb re-called the multiplex PCR reads, giving one row per CDR3 protein. The sample shows 450,000 to 600,000 distinct CDR3 sequences, around 15% of them seen only once. The TCR was taken from a woman between 35 and 50 years old with Graves' hyperthyroidism. Input material: blood.

The CDR3 nucleotides are TGTGCCTCCGGGACAGGGGGAATTTTAGGCAAAAACATTCAGTACTTC. It codes for CASGTGGILGKNIQYF. The V call is TRBV19, the J call TRBJ2-4; 11 bases are shared with TRBD1. CDR1 LNHDA and CDR2 SQIVND come from the germline V gene (reference sequence). V was pared by 11 bases and J by 3 bases, with 12 bases of the junction left unmatched. This CDR3 region has 16 residues.